The clone carrying this T cell receptor (beta chain) has just a few counts. This sample is part of a study of cytotoxic CD8 clonotypes in ibrutinib-treated CLL. The protocol was immunoSEQ multiplex PCR, while the TCRdb copy is restricted to in-frame clones and leaves out a portion. The sample has about 130,000 clones, roughly 85% seen once; the top ten hold around 2.1%. The CDR3 consists of 14 residues. From germline, CDR1 is KGHSH and CDR2 LQKENI. The germline V and J ends were trimmed by 5 bases and 7 bases, with 12 bases remaining between them. The specimen comprised PBMCs, sampled after 24 months of ibrutinib treatment. This TCR was sampled from a human donor with chronic lymphocytic leukemia. This rearrangement joins TRBV18 to TRBJ1-6; no firm D call. The CDR3 coding sequence is TGTGCCAGCTCATCACGGACCTTGAATTCACCCCTCCACTTT. Its translation: CASSSRTLNSPLHF.